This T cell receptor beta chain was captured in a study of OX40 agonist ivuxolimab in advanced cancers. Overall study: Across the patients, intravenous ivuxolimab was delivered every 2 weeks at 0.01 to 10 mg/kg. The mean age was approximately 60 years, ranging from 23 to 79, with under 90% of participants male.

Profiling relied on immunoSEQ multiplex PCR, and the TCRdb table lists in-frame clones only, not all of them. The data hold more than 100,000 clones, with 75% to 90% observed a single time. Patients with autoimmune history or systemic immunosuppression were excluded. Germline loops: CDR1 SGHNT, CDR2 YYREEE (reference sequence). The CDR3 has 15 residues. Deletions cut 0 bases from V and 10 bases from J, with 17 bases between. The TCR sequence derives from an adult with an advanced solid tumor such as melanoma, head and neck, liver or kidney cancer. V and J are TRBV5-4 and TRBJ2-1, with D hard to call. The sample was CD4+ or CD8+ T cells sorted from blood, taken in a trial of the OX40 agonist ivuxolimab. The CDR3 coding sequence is TGTGCCAGCAGCTTGGGTTTGGAAAACCTATGGGAGCAGTTCTTC. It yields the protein CASSLGLENLWEQFF.